The sequence of this T cell receptor beta chain was determined in a study of blood T cell repertoires in COVID-19. Study-wide context: Acute and convalescent COVID-19 specimens originated in the United States, Italy and Spain. Nucleic acid was either cDNA or gDNA, and it came from T cells, B-cell-depleted T cells, or PBMCs.

Per germline, CDR1 SGHAT and CDR2 FQNNGV. The CDR3 runs to 15 residues. V dropped 4 bases and J dropped 5; count of bases not matched to a gene: 4. In the authors' methods: Reference gene primer amplification gave estimated nucleated cell counts. Some clones are missing from TCRdb's copy, which holds only in-frame ones; the method was immunoSEQ multiplex PCR. V and J calls and clone size are as listed in that table; D and trimming were resolved from the DNA. The sample carries about 290,000 clones, around 89% recorded once. The sequence came from a man between 35 and 55 years old with acute or convalescent COVID-19. Sequencing used peripheral blood. V usage is TRBV11-2 and J usage is TRBJ2-7, with 14 positions matching TRBD2. CDR3 loop: CASSWTSGGLNEQYF. The CDR3 nucleotides are TGTGCCAGCAGCTGGACTAGCGGGGGGCTCAACGAGCAGTACTTC.